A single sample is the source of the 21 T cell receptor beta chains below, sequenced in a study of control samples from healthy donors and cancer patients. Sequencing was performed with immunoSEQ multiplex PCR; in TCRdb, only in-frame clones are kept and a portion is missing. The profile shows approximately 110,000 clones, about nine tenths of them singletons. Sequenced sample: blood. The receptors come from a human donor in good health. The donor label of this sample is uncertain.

CDR3 residues: CASNGAGTGNYGGPGANVLTF. Written as DNA, the CDR3 is TGTGCCAGCAACGGAGCCGGGACAGGGAACTACGGGGGACCTGGGGCCAACGTCCTGACTTTC. V is TRBV9 and J is TRBJ2-6; 9 nucleotides match TRBD1. The CDR3 length is 21 residues. The V gene end was trimmed by 6 bases and the J gene end by 2 bases; junction bases not matched to a gene: 21. Germline CDR1 SGDLS, CDR2 YYNGEE.

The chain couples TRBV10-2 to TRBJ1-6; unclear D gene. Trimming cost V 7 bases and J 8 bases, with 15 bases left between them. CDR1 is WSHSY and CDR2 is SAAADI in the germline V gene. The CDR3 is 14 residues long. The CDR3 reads CASTRERGHSPLHF. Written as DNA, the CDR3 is TGCGCCAGCACTCGGGAGAGAGGACATTCACCCCTCCACTTT.

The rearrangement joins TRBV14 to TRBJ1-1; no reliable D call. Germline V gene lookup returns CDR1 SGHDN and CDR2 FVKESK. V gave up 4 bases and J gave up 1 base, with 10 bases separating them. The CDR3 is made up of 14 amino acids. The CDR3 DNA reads TGTGCCAGCAGCCTCGTCCCAGCGAACACTGAAGCTTTCTTT. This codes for CASSLVPANTEAFF.

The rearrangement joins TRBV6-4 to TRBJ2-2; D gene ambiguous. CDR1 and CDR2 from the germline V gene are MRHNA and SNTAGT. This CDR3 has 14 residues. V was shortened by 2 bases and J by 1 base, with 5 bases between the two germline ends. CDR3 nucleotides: TGTGCCAGCAGTGACGACGGGAACACCGGGGAGCTGTTTTTT. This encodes CASSDDGNTGELFF.

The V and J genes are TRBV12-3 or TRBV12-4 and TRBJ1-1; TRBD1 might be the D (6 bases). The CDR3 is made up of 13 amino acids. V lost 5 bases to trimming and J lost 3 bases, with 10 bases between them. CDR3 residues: CASSGQTYTEAFF. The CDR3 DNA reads TGTGCCAGCAGTGGACAGACCTACACTGAAGCTTTCTTT.

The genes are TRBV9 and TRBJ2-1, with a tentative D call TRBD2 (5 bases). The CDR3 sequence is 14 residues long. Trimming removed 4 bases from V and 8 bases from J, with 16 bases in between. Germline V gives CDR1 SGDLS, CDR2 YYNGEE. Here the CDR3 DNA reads TGTGCCAGCAGCACTAGAGGCCTCGTCGATGAGCAGTTCTTC. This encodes CASSTRGLVDEQFF.

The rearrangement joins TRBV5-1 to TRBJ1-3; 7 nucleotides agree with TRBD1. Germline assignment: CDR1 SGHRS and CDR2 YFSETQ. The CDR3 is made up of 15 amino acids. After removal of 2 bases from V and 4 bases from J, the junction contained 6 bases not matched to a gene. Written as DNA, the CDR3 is TGCGCCAGCAGCTTCGACAGGGATGTAGGAAACACCATATATTTT. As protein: CASSFDRDVGNTIYF.

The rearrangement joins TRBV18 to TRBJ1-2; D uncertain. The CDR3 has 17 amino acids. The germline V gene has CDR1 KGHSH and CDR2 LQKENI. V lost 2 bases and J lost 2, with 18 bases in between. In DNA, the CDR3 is TGTGCCAGCTCACCAACAGTCACAGCTGACTTAAACTATGGCTACACCTTC. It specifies CASSPTVTADLNYGYTF.

CDR3 coding DNA: TGTGCCAGCAGCTTAGACGGTGGGGCCAACGTCCTGACTTTC. Its translation is CASSLDGGANVLTF. The chain joins TRBV7-2 to TRBJ2-6; D not resolved. Germline assignment: CDR1 SGHTA and CDR2 FQGNSA. V shed 1 base and J shed 3 bases, with 4 bases lying between them. The CDR3 is 14 residues long.

CDR3 protein: CASASITRWGTEAFF. The CDR3, as DNA: TGTGCCAGCGCTTCGATTACACGGTGGGGTACTGAAGCTTTCTTT. The rearrangement joins TRBV2 to TRBJ1-1; no clear D gene. V was cut by 8 bases and J by 5 bases, with 21 bases left in between. The CDR3 has 15 amino acids. Germline CDR1 reads SNHLY; CDR2 reads FYNNEI.

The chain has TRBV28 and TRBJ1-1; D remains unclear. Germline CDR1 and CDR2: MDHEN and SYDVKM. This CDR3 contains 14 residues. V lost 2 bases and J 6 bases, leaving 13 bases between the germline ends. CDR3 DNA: TGTGCCAGCAGTTTAGGGCCAACCTGGTCTGAAGCTTTCTTT. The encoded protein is CASSLGPTWSEAFF.

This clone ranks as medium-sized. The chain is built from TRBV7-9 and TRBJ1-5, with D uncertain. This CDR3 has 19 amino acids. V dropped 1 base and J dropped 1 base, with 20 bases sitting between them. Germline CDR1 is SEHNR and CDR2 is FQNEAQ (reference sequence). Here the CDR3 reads CASSLEGSRLGWSNQPQHF. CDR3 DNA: TGTGCCAGCAGCTTAGAAGGTTCCAGGTTGGGCTGGAGCAATCAGCCCCAGCATTTT. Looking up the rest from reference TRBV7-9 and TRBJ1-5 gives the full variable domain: DTGVSQNPRHKITKRGQNVTFRCDPISEHNRLYWYRQTLGQGPEFLTYFQNEAQLEKSRLLSDRFSAERPKGSFSTLEIQRTEQGDSAMYLCASSLEGSRLGWSNQPQHFGDGTRLSIL.

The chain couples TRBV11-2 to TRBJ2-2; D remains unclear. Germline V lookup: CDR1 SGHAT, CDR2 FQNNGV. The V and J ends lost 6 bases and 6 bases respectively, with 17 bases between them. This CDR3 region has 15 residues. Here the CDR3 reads CASSHVGSLPGELFF. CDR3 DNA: TGTGCCAGCAGTCATGTGGGGTCCCTCCCCGGGGAGCTGTTTTTT.

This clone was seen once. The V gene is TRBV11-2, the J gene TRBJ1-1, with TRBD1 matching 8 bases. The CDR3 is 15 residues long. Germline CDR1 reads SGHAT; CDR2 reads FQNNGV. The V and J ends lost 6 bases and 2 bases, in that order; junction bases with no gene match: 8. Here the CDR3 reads CASRPQGAGNTEAFF. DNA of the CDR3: TGTGCCAGCAGGCCCCAGGGGGCAGGAAACACTGAAGCTTTCTTT.

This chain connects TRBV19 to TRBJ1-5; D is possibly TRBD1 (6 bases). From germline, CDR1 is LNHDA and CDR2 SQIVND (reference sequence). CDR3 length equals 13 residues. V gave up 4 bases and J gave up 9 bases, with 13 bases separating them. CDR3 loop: CASSNTGGRPQHF. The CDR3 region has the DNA TGTGCCAGTAGTAATACGGGGGGGCGGCCCCAGCATTTT.

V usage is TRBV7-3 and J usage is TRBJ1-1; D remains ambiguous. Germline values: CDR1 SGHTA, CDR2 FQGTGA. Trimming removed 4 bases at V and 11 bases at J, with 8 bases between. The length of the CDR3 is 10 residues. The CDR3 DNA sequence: TGTGCCAGCAGCTCGACGAATGCTTTCTTT. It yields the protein CASSSTNAFF.

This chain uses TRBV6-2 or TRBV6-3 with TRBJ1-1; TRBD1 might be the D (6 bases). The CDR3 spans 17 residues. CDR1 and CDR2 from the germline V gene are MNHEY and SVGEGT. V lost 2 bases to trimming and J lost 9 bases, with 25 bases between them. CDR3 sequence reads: CASSYLSQTKQGRQAFF. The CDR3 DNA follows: TGTGCCAGCAGTTACCTCAGCCAAACAAAACAGGGACGTCAAGCTTTCTTT.

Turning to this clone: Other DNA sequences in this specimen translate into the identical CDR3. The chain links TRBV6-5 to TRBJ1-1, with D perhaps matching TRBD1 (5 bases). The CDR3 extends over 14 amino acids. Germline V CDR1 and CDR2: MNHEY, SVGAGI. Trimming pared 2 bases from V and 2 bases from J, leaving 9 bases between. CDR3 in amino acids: CASSYGQRNTEAFF. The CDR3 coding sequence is TGTGCCAGCAGTTACGGACAAAGAAACACTGAAGCTTTCTTT.

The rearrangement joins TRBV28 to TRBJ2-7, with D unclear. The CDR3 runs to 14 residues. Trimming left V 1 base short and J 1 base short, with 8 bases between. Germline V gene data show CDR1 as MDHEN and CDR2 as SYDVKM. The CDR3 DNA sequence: TGTGCCAGCAGTTTATATGGCCAGTCCTACGAGCAGTACTTC. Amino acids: CASSLYGQSYEQYF.

CDR3 nucleotide sequence: TGTGCCAGCAGCCAAGGTGTCTCCTCTGGAAACACCATATATTTT. Its protein is CASSQGVSSGNTIYF. The J gene is TRBJ1-3, the V gene TRBV3-1 (or the pseudogene TRBV3-2); no firm D call. CDR3 length equals 15 residues. Germline loops: CDR1 LGHDT, CDR2 YNNKEL (reference sequence). V was pared by 1 base and J by 0 bases, with 7 bases between.

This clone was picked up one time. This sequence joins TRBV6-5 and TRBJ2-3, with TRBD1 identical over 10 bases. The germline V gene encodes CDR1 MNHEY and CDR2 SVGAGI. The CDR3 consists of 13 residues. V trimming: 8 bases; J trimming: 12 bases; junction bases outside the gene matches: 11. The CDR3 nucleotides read TGTGCCAGCTGGGACTTACGGGACAGGGGCCAGTATTTT. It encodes CASWDLRDRGQYF.